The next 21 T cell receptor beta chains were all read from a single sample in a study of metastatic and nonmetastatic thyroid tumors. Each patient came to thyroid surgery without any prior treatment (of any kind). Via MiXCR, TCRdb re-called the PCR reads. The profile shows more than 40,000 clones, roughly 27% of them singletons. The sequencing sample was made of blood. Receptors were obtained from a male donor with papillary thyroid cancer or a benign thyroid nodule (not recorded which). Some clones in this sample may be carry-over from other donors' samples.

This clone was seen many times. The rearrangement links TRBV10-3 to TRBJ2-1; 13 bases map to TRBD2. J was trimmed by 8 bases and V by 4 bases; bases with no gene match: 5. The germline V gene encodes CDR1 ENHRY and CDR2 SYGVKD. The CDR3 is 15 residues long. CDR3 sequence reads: CAISGTSGSKDEQFF. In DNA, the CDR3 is TGTGCCATCAGTGGGACTAGCGGGAGTAAGGATGAGCAGTTCTTC.

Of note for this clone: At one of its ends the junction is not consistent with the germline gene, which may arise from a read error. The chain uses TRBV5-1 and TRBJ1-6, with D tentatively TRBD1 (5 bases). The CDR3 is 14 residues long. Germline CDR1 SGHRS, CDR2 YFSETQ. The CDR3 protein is CASSLGQGDTPLHF. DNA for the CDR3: TGCGCCAGCAGCTTGGGGCAAGGGGATACACCACTCCACTTT. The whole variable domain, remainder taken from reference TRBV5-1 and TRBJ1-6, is KAGVTQTPRYLIKTRGQQVTLSCSPISGHRSVSWYQQTPGQGLQFLFEYFSETQRNKGNFPGRFSGRQFSNSRSEMNVSTLELGDSALYLCASSLGQGDTPLHFGNGTRLTVT.

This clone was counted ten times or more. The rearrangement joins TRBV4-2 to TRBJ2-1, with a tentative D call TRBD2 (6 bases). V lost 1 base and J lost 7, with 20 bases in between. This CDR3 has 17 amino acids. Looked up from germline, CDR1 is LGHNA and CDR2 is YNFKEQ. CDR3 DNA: TGTGCCAGCAGCCAAGTGGTTAGTCGGGACTCCCTAAATGAGCAGTTCTTC. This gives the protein CASSQVVSRDSLNEQFF.

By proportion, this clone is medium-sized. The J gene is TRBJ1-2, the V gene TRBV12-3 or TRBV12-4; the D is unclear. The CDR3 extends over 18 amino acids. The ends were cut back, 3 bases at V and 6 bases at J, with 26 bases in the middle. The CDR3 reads CASSFSFSSKSVKNGYTF. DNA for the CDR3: TGTGCCAGCAGTTTTTCATTCAGCTCGAAGTCGGTGAAGAATGGCTACACCTTC.

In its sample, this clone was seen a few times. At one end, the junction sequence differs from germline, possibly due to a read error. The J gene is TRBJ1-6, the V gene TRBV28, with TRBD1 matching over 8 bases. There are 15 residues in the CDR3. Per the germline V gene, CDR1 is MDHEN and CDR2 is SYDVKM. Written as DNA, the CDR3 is TGTGCCAGCAGATCTGGACAGGGTGAGGATTCACACCTCCACTTT. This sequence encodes CASRSGQGEDSHLHF. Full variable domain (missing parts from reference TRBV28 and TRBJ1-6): DVKVTQSSRYLVKRTGEKVFLECVQDMDHENMFWYRQDPGLGLRLIYFSYDVKMKEKGDIPEGYSVSREKKERFSLILESASTNQTSMYLCASRSGQGEDSHLHFGNGTRLTVT.

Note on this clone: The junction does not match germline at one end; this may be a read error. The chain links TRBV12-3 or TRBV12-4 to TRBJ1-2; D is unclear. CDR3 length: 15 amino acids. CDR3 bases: TGTGCCAGCAGTCCCACATGGCCAGGCGACTATTGCTACACCTTC. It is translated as CASSPTWPGDYCYTF.

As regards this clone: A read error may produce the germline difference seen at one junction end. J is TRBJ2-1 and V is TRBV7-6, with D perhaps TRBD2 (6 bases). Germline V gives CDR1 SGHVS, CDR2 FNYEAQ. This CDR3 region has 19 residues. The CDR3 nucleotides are TGTGCTAGCAGCCCTATCACCCCGGGGGAGTCGAGCTCCTACAATGAGCAGTTCTTC. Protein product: CASSPITPGESSSYNEQFF.

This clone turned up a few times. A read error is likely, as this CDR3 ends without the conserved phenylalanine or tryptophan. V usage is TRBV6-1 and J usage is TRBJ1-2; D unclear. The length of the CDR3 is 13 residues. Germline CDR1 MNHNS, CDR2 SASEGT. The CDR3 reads CASSETGNYVYTV. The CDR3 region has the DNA TGTGCCAGCAGTGAAACGGGGAACTATGTCTACACCGTC.

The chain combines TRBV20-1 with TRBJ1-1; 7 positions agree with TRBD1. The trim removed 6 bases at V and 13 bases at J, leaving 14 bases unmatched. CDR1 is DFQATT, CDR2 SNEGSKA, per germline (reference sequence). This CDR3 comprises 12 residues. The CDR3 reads CSAGQLNTQDFF. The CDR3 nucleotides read TGCAGTGCGGGACAGCTCAACACTCAAGATTTCTTT.

DNA of the CDR3: TGTGCCAGCAGCCAAAAACTAACAGGGATCTTGAACACTGAAGCTTTCTTT. Its translation is CASSQKLTGILNTEAFF. V gene TRBV14 combines with J gene TRBJ1-1, with a tentative D call TRBD1 (6 bases). V gave up 2 bases and J gave up 0 bases, with 16 bases separating them. Looked up from germline, CDR1 is SGHDN and CDR2 is FVKESK. This CDR3 region has 17 residues.

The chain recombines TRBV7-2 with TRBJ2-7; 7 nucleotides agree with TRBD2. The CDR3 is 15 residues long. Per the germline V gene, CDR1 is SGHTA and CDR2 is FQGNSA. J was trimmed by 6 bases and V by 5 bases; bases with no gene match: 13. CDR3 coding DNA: TGTGCCAGCAGCCAGGCAAGCGGGGCCCTTGGCGAGCAGTACGTC. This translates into CASSQASGALGEQYV.

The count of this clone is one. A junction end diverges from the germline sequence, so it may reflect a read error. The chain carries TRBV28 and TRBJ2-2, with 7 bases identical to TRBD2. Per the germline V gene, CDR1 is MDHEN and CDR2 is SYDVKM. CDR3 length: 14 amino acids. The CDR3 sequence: CASSRTSATRELFF. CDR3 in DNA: TGTGCCAGCAGCCGTACTAGCGCTACCCGGGAGCTTTTTTTT. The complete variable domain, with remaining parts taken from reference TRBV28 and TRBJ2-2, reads DVKVTQSSRYLVKRTGEKVFLECVQDMDHENMFWYRQDPGLGLRLIYFSYDVKMKEKGDIPEGYSVSREKKERFSLILESASTNQTSMYLCASSRTSATRELFFGEGSRLTVL.

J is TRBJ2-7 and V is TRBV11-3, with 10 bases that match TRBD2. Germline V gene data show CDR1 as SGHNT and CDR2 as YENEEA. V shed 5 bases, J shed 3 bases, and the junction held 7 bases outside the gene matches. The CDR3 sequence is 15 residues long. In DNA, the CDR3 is TGTGCCAGCAGCCACCAGCGGGAGGGCCGCTACGAGCAGTACTTC. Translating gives CASSHQREGRYEQYF.

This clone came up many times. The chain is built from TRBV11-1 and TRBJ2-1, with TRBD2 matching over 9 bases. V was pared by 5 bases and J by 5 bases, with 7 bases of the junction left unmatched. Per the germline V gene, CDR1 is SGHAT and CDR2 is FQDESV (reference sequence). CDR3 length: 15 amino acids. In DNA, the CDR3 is TGTGCCAGCAGCCCCTTTAGCGGGAGCGACAATGAGCAGTTCTTC. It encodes CASSPFSGSDNEQFF. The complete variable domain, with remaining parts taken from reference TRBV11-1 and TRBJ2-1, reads EAEVAQSPRYKITEKSQAVAFWCDPISGHATLYWYRQILGQGPELLVQFQDESVVDDSQLPKDRFSAERLKGVDSTLKIQPAELGDSAMYLCASSPFSGSDNEQFFGPGTRLTVL.

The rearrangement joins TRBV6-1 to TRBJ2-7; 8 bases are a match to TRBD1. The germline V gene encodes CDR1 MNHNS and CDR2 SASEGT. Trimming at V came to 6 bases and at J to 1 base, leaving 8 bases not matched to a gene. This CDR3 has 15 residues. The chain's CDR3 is CASRSGTGASYEQYF. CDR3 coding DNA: TGTGCCAGCAGGTCCGGGACAGGCGCTTCCTACGAGCAGTACTTC.

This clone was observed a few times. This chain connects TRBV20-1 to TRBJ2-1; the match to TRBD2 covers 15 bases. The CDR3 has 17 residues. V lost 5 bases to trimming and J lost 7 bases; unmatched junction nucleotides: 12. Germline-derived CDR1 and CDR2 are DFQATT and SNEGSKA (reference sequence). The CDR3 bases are TGCAGTGCTCTTATAGGGACTAGCGGGAGGCGGGTGAATGAGCAGTTCTTC. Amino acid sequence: CSALIGTSGRRVNEQFF.

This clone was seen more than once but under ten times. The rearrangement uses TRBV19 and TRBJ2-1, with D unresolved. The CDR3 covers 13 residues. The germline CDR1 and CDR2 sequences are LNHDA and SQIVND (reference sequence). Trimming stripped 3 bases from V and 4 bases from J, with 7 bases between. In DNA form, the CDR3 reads TGTGCCAGTAGTATGAGGCCGTACAATGAGCAGTTCTTC. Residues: CASSMRPYNEQFF.

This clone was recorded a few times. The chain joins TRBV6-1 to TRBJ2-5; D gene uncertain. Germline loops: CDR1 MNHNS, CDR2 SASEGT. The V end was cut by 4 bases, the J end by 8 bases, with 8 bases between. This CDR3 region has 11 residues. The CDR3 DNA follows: TGTGCCAGCAGTGTAGTGGATACCCAGTACTTC. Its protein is CASSVVDTQYF.

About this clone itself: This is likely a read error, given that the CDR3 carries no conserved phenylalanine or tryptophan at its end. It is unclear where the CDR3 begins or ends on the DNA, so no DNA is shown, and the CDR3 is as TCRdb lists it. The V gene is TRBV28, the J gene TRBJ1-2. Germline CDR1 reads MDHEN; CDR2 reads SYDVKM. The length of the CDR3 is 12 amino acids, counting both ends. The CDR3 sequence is CASSWDNYGYSL.

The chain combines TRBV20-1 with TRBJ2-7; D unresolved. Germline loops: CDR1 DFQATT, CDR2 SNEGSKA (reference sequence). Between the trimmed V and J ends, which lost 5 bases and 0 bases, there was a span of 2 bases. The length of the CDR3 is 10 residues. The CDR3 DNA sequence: TGCAGTGCTGACTCCTACGAGCAGTACTTC. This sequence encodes CSADSYEQYF.

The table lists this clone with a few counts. The chain's CDR3 is CATGTGRRSYEQYF. DNA of the CDR3: TGTGCCACCGGGACAGGGAGAAGGTCCTACGAGCAGTACTTC. J is TRBJ2-7 and V is TRBV28, with 9 bases aligning to TRBD1. From germline, CDR1 is MDHEN and CDR2 SYDVKM. V lost 10 bases to trimming and J lost 1 base; unmatched junction nucleotides: 8. This CDR3 spans 14 amino acids.